These 27 T cell receptor beta chains were all obtained from the same sample, sequenced in a study of identical twins. A single record per CDR3 protein comes from TCRdb applying MiXCR to the 5' RACE reads. Here the sample spans about 570,000 distinct CDR3 sequences, nearly 10% being singletons. This sample was also put to use in a study of yellow fever vaccine responses in identical twins.

The material sequenced was PBMCs. The receptors stem from a young woman in good health.

This clonotype occurred many times. This chain uses TRBV10-2 with TRBJ2-5; a weak D match, TRBD1 (5 bases). CDR1 WSHSY and CDR2 SAAADI come from the germline V gene. The CDR3 extends over 14 amino acids. V was trimmed by 5 bases and J by 5 bases, leaving 15 bases between them. The CDR3 nucleotides are TGCGCCAGCAGTATCCTAGGGGTCCGGGAGACCCAGTACTTC. Protein sequence: CASSILGVRETQYF.

This clonotype has only a few counts. The chain couples TRBV12-3 or TRBV12-4 to TRBJ1-1, with a weak D call TRBD1 (6 bases). The CDR3 length is 17 residues. Trimming stripped 6 bases from V and 1 base from J, with 21 bases between. Written as DNA, the CDR3 is TGTGCCAGCAGGACCCGGGACATCTCCCCAAGGAACACTGAAGCTTTCTTT. This translates into CASRTRDISPRNTEAFF.

This clonotype was found a few times. V is TRBV20-1 and J is TRBJ1-2, with 7 bases lining up with TRBD1. V shed 4 bases, J shed 8 bases, and the junction held 7 bases outside the gene matches. CDR3 length: 12 amino acids. Germline CDR1 DFQATT, CDR2 SNEGSKA (reference sequence). The CDR3 DNA sequence: TGCAGTGCTAAACAGGGGTGGGACGGCTACACCTTC. Translating it yields CSAKQGWDGYTF.

This clonotype occurred a few times. The chain links TRBV2 to TRBJ2-5; 8 nucleotides agree with TRBD2. The V segment lost 7 bases and the J segment 2 bases; nucleotides outside the gene matches: 6. Germline V gene data show CDR1 as SNHLY and CDR2 as FYNNEI. The CDR3 has 14 residues. CDR3 sequence reads: CASISGRGQETQYF. The CDR3 DNA sequence: TGTGCCAGCATAAGCGGGAGAGGGCAAGAGACCCAGTACTTC.

This clonotype was observed many times. The chain links TRBV10-3 to TRBJ2-1, with 8 positions matching TRBD2. The trim removed 6 bases at V and 5 bases at J, leaving 6 bases unmatched. The CDR3 is 14 residues long. The germline V gene has CDR1 ENHRY and CDR2 SYGVKD. CDR3 sequence (DNA): TGTGCCATCAGCCGCGCGGGGGGAGACAATGAGCAGTTCTTC. Residues: CAISRAGGDNEQFF.

The chain is built from TRBV20-1 and TRBJ2-7, with TRBD2 as a possible D gene (6 bases). This CDR3 spans 14 amino acids. Trimming removed 0 bases at V and 2 bases at J, with 11 bases between. Germline assignment: CDR1 DFQATT and CDR2 SNEGSKA (reference sequence). The CDR3 loop is CSAREASVTYEQYF. The CDR3 coding sequence is TGCAGTGCTAGAGAGGCTAGCGTAACCTACGAGCAGTACTTC.

The chain recombines TRBV11-2 with TRBJ2-1; 10 bases fit TRBD2. V shed 9 bases, J shed 7 bases, and the junction held 12 bases outside the gene matches. There are 15 residues in the CDR3. Germline V gene sequence: CDR1 SGHAT, CDR2 FQNNGV. The CDR3 is CASRTSGRALNEQFF. The CDR3 nucleotides are TGTGCCAGTCGTACAAGCGGGAGGGCGTTAAATGAGCAGTTCTTC.

In this sample, this clonotype turned up many times. The V and J genes are TRBV20-1 and TRBJ2-7, with 8 bases fitting TRBD1. The ends lost 0 bases at V and 2 bases at J; junction bases unmatched: 6. From germline, CDR1 is DFQATT and CDR2 SNEGSKA (reference sequence). The CDR3 has 15 residues. CDR3 sequence: CSARDEDRGTYEQYF. The CDR3 bases are TGCAGTGCTAGAGATGAAGACAGGGGCACCTACGAGCAGTACTTC.

The chain employs TRBV18 and TRBJ2-1; D unresolved. The CDR3 is 14 amino acids. Per germline, CDR1 KGHSH and CDR2 LQKENI. The V and J ends lost 3 bases and 6 bases respectively, with 12 bases between them. This chain's CDR3 is CASSPPSRSNEQFF. In DNA form, the CDR3 reads TGTGCCAGCTCACCCCCCTCGCGTTCCAATGAGCAGTTCTTC. The full variable domain, its missing parts supplied by reference TRBV18 and TRBJ2-1, is NAGVMQNPRHLVRRRGQEARLRCSPMKGHSHVYWYRQLPEEGLKFMVYLQKENIIDESGMPKERFSAEFPKEGPSILRIQQVVRGDSAAYFCASSPPSRSNEQFFGPGTRLTVL.

In nucleotides, the CDR3 is TGTGCCAGCAGACTCACAGGGATCAGCTCCTACGAGCAGTACTTC. This gives the protein CASRLTGISSYEQYF. This chain links TRBV12-3 or TRBV12-4 with TRBJ2-7, with D maybe TRBD1 (6 bases). The ends were cut back, 6 bases at V and 0 bases at J, with 15 bases in the middle. The CDR3 covers 15 residues.

The CDR3 region is CASSQDREGRAGANVLTF. The CDR3 DNA follows: TGCGCCAGCAGCCAAGATCGAGAGGGGCGCGCTGGGGCCAACGTCCTGACTTTC. The rearrangement uses TRBV4-1 and TRBJ2-6, with D possibly being TRBD1 or TRBD2 (5 bases each). V lost 0 bases and J 2 bases, leaving 14 bases between the germline ends. Germline V gene data show CDR1 as MGHRA and CDR2 as YSYEKL. This CDR3 has 18 amino acids.

This clonotype has at least ten counts. The V and J genes are TRBV18 and TRBJ2-7, with no clear D. V was cut by 1 base and J by 1 base, with 17 bases left in between. The germline V gene encodes CDR1 KGHSH and CDR2 LQKENI. The CDR3 contains 17 residues. This CDR3 reads CASSPQAFPQKSYEQYF. CDR3 sequence (DNA): TGTGCCAGCTCACCACAAGCATTTCCCCAGAAATCCTACGAGCAGTACTTC. Together with reference TRBV18 and TRBJ2-7, the CDR3 gives the full variable domain: NAGVMQNPRHLVRRRGQEARLRCSPMKGHSHVYWYRQLPEEGLKFMVYLQKENIIDESGMPKERFSAEFPKEGPSILRIQQVVRGDSAAYFCASSPQAFPQKSYEQYFGPGTRLTVT.

This clonotype was observed at least ten times. The chain couples TRBV28 to TRBJ2-7; TRBD1 aligns across 7 bases. CDR1 is MDHEN and CDR2 is SYDVKM in the germline V gene. V lost 5 bases and J lost 5; bases outside the gene matches: 15. This CDR3 contains 16 residues. CDR3 nucleotides: TGTGCCAGCAGTCCTGAGGGGGCGCGGCGGTTCGACGAGCAGTACTTC. This codes for CASSPEGARRFDEQYF. The full variable domain, in which reference TRBV28 and TRBJ2-7 provide the parts outside the CDR3, is DVKVTQSSRYLVKRTGEKVFLECVQDMDHENMFWYRQDPGLGLRLIYFSYDVKMKEKGDIPEGYSVSREKKERFSLILESASTNQTSMYLCASSPEGARRFDEQYFGPGTRLTVT.

This clonotype was observed a few times. The gene calls are TRBV19 and TRBJ2-1; D is uncertain. The CDR3 spans 15 residues. Trimming left V 3 bases short and J 2 bases short, with 11 bases between. Germline V gives CDR1 LNHDA, CDR2 SQIVND (reference sequence). The CDR3 spells CASSISLGTYNEQFF. The CDR3, as DNA: TGTGCCAGTAGTATTTCTCTTGGTACCTACAATGAGCAGTTCTTC. The full variable domain, in which reference TRBV19 and TRBJ2-1 provide the parts outside the CDR3, is DGGITQSPKYLFRKEGQNVTLSCEQNLNHDAMYWYRQDPGQGLRLIYYSQIVNDFQKGDIAEGYSVSREKKESFPLTVTSAQKNPTAFYLCASSISLGTYNEQFFGPGTRLTVL.

This clonotype has only a few counts. V usage is TRBV4-3 and J usage is TRBJ1-1; D is ambiguous. This CDR3 spans 15 amino acids. V was pared by 3 bases and J by 4 bases, with 15 bases between. Germline V lookup: CDR1 LGHNA, CDR2 YSLEER. CDR3 DNA sequence: TGCGCCAGCAGCCATAATATCGGAAGTGGCACTGAAGCTTTCTTT. Translating gives CASSHNIGSGTEAFF.

This chain links TRBV5-1 with TRBJ2-3; 11 bases are shared with TRBD2. The germline V gene encodes CDR1 SGHRS and CDR2 YFSETQ. The CDR3 sequence is 16 residues long. V shed 0 bases and J 4 bases; nucleotides not matched to a gene: 4. The CDR3 DNA follows: TGCGCCAGCAGCTTGGGAATAGCGGGGGGGCCAGATACGCAGTATTTT. Its translation: CASSLGIAGGPDTQYF.

The chain links TRBV2 to TRBJ2-7; D is unclear. The germline V and J ends were trimmed by 5 bases and 0 bases, with 8 bases remaining between them. Germline-derived CDR1 and CDR2 are SNHLY and FYNNEI. The CDR3 covers 13 residues. CDR3: CASSWRSSYEQYF. CDR3 nucleotides: TGTGCCAGCAGTTGGCGGAGCTCCTACGAGCAGTACTTC. Using reference TRBV2 and TRBJ2-7 for the parts outside the CDR3, the full variable domain is EPEVTQTPSHQVTQMGQEVILRCVPISNHLYFYWYRQILGQKVEFLVSFYNNEISEKSEIFDDQFSVERPDGSNFTLKIRSTKLEDSAMYFCASSWRSSYEQYFGPGTRLTVT.

The genes are TRBV10-3 and TRBJ2-7, with a tentative D call TRBD1 (6 bases). The CDR3 covers 16 residues. Germline V gives CDR1 ENHRY, CDR2 SYGVKD. V was cut by 2 bases and J by 7 bases, with 21 bases left in between. The CDR3 spells CAISEPGAQPTLEQYF. In DNA, the CDR3 is TGTGCCATCAGTGAGCCAGGGGCCCAACCTACGTTAGAGCAGTACTTC.

The chain is built from TRBV4-3 and TRBJ2-3; D might be TRBD1 or TRBD2, each matching 5 bases. Germline loops: CDR1 LGHNA, CDR2 YSLEER. The CDR3 is made up of 16 amino acids. The V and J ends lost 0 bases and 3 bases respectively, with 13 bases between them. The DNA for the CDR3 is TGCGCCAGCAGCCAAGACGTAGGGGCGGGTACAGATACGCAGTATTTT. This sequence encodes CASSQDVGAGTDTQYF.

The V gene is TRBV6-2 or TRBV6-3, the J gene TRBJ1-5, with 9 bases fitting TRBD1. The CDR3 loop spans 19 amino acids. After removal of 5 bases from V and 0 bases from J, the junction contained 14 bases not matched to a gene. Germline values: CDR1 MNHEY, CDR2 SVGEGT. The CDR3 sequence: CASSQQMDRGSYSNQPQHF. The CDR3 nucleotides read TGTGCCAGCAGTCAGCAAATGGACAGGGGATCCTATAGCAATCAGCCCCAGCATTTT.

This clonotype was seen repeatedly, ten times or more. V and J are TRBV7-9 and TRBJ2-7, with 9 positions matching TRBD2. Germline lookup yields CDR1 SEHNR and CDR2 FQNEAQ (reference sequence). Trimming at V came to 0 bases and at J to 3 bases, leaving 6 bases not matched to a gene. The CDR3 has 16 amino acids. The CDR3 is CASSLALAGTIYEQYF. Here the CDR3 DNA reads TGTGCCAGCAGCTTAGCGCTAGCGGGGACTATCTACGAGCAGTACTTC.

The chain recombines TRBV5-5 with TRBJ2-2; 11 positions agree with TRBD2. J gave up 2 bases and V 2 bases, and 5 bases lay outside the gene matches. CDR3 length: 17 amino acids. Germline lookup yields CDR1 SGHKS and CDR2 YYEKEE (reference sequence). CDR3 DNA: TGTGCCAGCAGCTTTCCTAGCGGGAGGCTAAACACCGGGGAGCTGTTTTTT. Protein product: CASSFPSGRLNTGELFF. The full variable domain, rest sourced from reference TRBV5-5 and TRBJ2-2, is DAGVTQSPTHLIKTRGQQVTLRCSPISGHKSVSWYQQVLGQGPQFIFQYYEKEERGRGNFPDRFSARQFPNYSSELNVNALLLGDSALYLCASSFPSGRLNTGELFFGEGSRLTVL.

There are many counts of this clonotype. The V call is TRBV10-3, the J call TRBJ2-3, with TRBD1 matching 8 bases. Germline trimming cut 10 bases from V and 8 bases from J; bases unmatched to any gene: 17. This CDR3 has 15 residues. Germline CDR1 ENHRY, CDR2 SYGVKD. The CDR3 sequence: CATYPGQVGDGTQYF. The DNA for the CDR3 is TGTGCCACGTACCCGGGACAGGTCGGTGATGGTACGCAGTATTTT.

The table lists this clonotype with a few counts. V usage is TRBV15 and J usage is TRBJ2-1; D could derive from TRBD1 or TRBD2 (5 bases each). The CDR3 covers 16 residues. In germline, CDR1 is LNHNV, CDR2 YYDKDF (reference sequence). V lost 1 base and J 7 bases, leaving 17 bases between the germline ends. In nucleotides, the CDR3 is TGTGCCACCAGCAGAGTACCGACGGGACCCGGGAATGAGCAGTTCTTC. As protein: CATSRVPTGPGNEQFF.

This chain joins TRBV10-3 and TRBJ2-3, with D possibly being TRBD1 (5 bases). Germline assignment: CDR1 ENHRY and CDR2 SYGVKD. The V and J ends lost 6 bases and 0 bases respectively, with 7 bases between them. CDR3 length equals 13 residues. The CDR3 DNA sequence: TGTGCCATCAGGGGGCCTAGCACAGATACGCAGTATTTT. It specifies CAIRGPSTDTQYF.

This clonotype occurred many times. The chain links TRBV5-1 to TRBJ2-1; 9 bases align to TRBD2. In germline, CDR1 is SGHRS, CDR2 YFSETQ. With 0 bases clipped from V and 2 bases from J, the junction kept 3 bases outside the gene matches. This CDR3 comprises 16 residues. CDR3 residues: CASSLEAGGPYNEQFF. CDR3 DNA: TGCGCCAGCAGCTTGGAGGCGGGAGGGCCCTACAATGAGCAGTTCTTC.

This chain joins TRBV11-1 and TRBJ2-7, with 12 bases that match TRBD2. CDR1 is SGHAT and CDR2 is FQDESV in the germline V gene (reference sequence). Trimming at V came to 2 bases and at J to 6 bases, leaving 5 bases not matched to a gene. The CDR3 consists of 15 residues. The CDR3 here is CASSLYSLAGGEQYF. CDR3 nucleotide sequence: TGTGCCAGCAGCTTATATTCACTAGCGGGAGGCGAGCAGTACTTC.